This entry lists 8 T cell receptor beta chains sequenced from one sample in a study of OX40 agonist ivuxolimab in advanced cancers. Produced via immunoSEQ multiplex PCR; TCRdb's table is partial and in-frame only. The sample includes some 150,000 clones, about 92% of them seen just once. Specimen: CD4+ or CD8+ T cells sorted from blood, collected in a trial of the OX40 agonist ivuxolimab. All receptors derive from an adult with an advanced solid tumor such as melanoma, head and neck, liver or kidney cancer.

This rearrangement joins TRBV5-4 to TRBJ2-1; D unclear. Trimming took 4 bases from V and 7 from J, leaving 15 bases between them. Germline CDR1 reads SGHNT; CDR2 reads YYREEE (reference sequence). CDR3 size: 14 residues. CDR3 bases: TGTGCCAGCAGCCGTATTGCCGTATGGAATGAGCAGTTCTTC. Residues: CASSRIAVWNEQFF.

The chain joins TRBV6-5 to TRBJ2-7; 8 bases match TRBD2. The CDR3 length is 14 residues. The V gene's germline CDR1 is MNHEY and CDR2 SVGAGI. The V segment lost 5 bases and the J segment 4 bases; nucleotides outside the gene matches: 7. The DNA of the CDR3 is TGTGCCAGCAGTACGACTAGCGACAAGTACGAGCAGTACTTC. It encodes CASSTTSDKYEQYF.

The J gene is TRBJ2-3, the V gene TRBV5-4; 8 positions match TRBD2. Trimming removed 2 bases from V and 1 base from J; junction bases left unmatched: 9. Germline V CDR1 and CDR2: SGHNT, YYREEE (reference sequence). The CDR3 extends over 17 amino acids. CDR3 coding DNA: TGTGCCAGCAGCTTTGGCGGGGGGCCGGCAGGCACAGATACGCAGTATTTT. Encoded protein: CASSFGGGPAGTDTQYF.

This clone appeared a single time. The chain joins TRBV5-6 to TRBJ2-4; D not certain. This CDR3 is built from 16 residues. Per germline, CDR1 SGHDT and CDR2 YYEEEE. V was shortened by 0 bases and J by 0 bases, with 10 bases between the two germline ends. CDR3 in amino acids: CASSLGPPPAKNIQYF. As DNA, the CDR3 is TGTGCCAGCAGCTTGGGCCCGCCACCAGCCAAAAACATTCAGTACTTC.

This chain uses TRBV5-4 with TRBJ2-7; D not resolved. V was clipped by 0 bases and J by 3 bases, with 10 bases between them. Germline loops: CDR1 SGHNT, CDR2 YYREEE (reference sequence). This CDR3 has 14 amino acids. For the CDR3, the DNA is TGTGCCAGCAGCTTGGGGCAGGTCCTCTACGAGCAGTACTTC. Translated: CASSLGQVLYEQYF.

The chain uses TRBV10-3 and TRBJ1-1, with D perhaps TRBD1 (6 bases). With 1 base removed from V and 3 bases from J, the gap between germline ends came to 12 bases. The CDR3 covers 15 residues. The germline V gene has CDR1 ENHRY and CDR2 SYGVKD. The CDR3: CAISELQGRDTEAFF. For the CDR3, the DNA is TGTGCCATCAGTGAGTTACAGGGAAGGGACACTGAAGCTTTCTTT.

The J gene is TRBJ1-2, the V gene TRBV7-2; tentatively, D is TRBD1 (5 bases). The ends were cut back, 1 base at V and 5 bases at J, with 11 bases in the middle. Germline lookup yields CDR1 SGHTA and CDR2 FQGNSA. The CDR3 is made up of 14 amino acids. CDR3 nucleotide sequence: TGTGCCAGCAGCTTAGGGCAGGGCCCGTATGGCTACACCTTC. Residues: CASSLGQGPYGYTF.

This clone was detected only once. The V gene is TRBV4-3, the J gene TRBJ2-7; the match to TRBD1 covers 8 bases. Germline CDR1 is LGHNA and CDR2 is YSLEER. With 8 bases clipped from V and 0 bases from J, the junction kept 9 bases outside the gene matches. This CDR3 is built from 15 residues. CDR3: CASGGRTGSSYEQYF. CDR3 coding DNA: TGCGCCAGCGGAGGACGGACAGGGAGCTCCTACGAGCAGTACTTC.